This entry lists 19 T cell receptor beta chains sequenced from one sample in a study of blood T cell repertoires in COVID-19. Produced via immunoSEQ multiplex PCR; TCRdb's table is partial and in-frame only. The profile shows about 260,000 clones, nearly 90% of them singletons. The specimen was peripheral blood. The receptors here all came from a human donor in a cohort sampled during active COVID-19.

A remark on this clone: Relative to the germline gene, one junction end is altered; a read error may explain this. The chain employs TRBV6-5 and TRBJ2-5; TRBD1 aligns across 9 bases. The CDR3 has 12 residues. In germline, CDR1 is MNHEY, CDR2 SVGAGI. CDR3 sequence (DNA): TGTGCCACTCACAGGGGGCAAGGGACCCAGTACTTC. Translated: CATHRGQGTQYF.

CDR3 bases: TGTGCCAGCAGCTTAACAGGACCTCTCACCTACGAGCAGTACTTC. Encoded protein: CASSLTGPLTYEQYF. This chain joins TRBV5-8 and TRBJ2-7; D is possibly TRBD1 (5 bases). The CDR3 consists of 15 residues. The ends were cut back, 2 bases at V and 2 bases at J, with 14 bases in the middle. CDR1 SGHTS and CDR2 YDEGEE come from the germline V gene. The whole variable domain, remainder taken from reference TRBV5-8 and TRBJ2-7, is EAGVTQSPTHLIKTRGQQATLRCSPISGHTSVYWYQQALGLGLQFLLWYDEGEERNRGNFPPRFSGRQFPNYSSELNVNALELEDSALYLCASSLTGPLTYEQYFGPGTRLTVT.

The chain combines TRBV6-5 with TRBJ1-1, with 7 bases aligning to TRBD1. Germline CDR1 is MNHEY and CDR2 is SVGAGI. V lost 7 bases, J lost 7 bases, and 9 bases stayed unmatched. The CDR3 totals 13 residues. The CDR3, as DNA: TGTGCCAGCATCTTTGAGGGGGCGCGTGAAGCTTTCTTT. Translating it yields CASIFEGAREAFF.

The chain uses TRBV11-1 and TRBJ1-2; D is undetermined. With 1 base removed from V and 0 bases from J, the gap between germline ends came to 3 bases. Germline CDR1 and CDR2: SGHAT and FQDESV (reference sequence). The CDR3 consists of 13 residues. CDR3 nucleotides: TGTGCCAGCAGCTTAGGAGCTAACTATGGCTACACCTTC. Residues: CASSLGANYGYTF.

This chain links TRBV9 with TRBJ2-2, with 10 positions matching TRBD2. The V segment lost 1 base and the J segment 5 bases; nucleotides outside the gene matches: 11. Germline CDR1 SGDLS, CDR2 YYNGEE. The CDR3 contains 18 residues. The CDR3 region is CASSVTSTSGVRTGELFF. Here the CDR3 DNA reads TGTGCCAGCAGCGTAACCAGTACTAGCGGGGTGAGGACCGGGGAGCTGTTTTTT.

V and J are TRBV10-2 and TRBJ2-3; 9 bases map to TRBD2. The CDR3 covers 14 residues. V was pared by 8 bases and J by 3 bases, with 6 bases of the junction left unmatched. Germline loops: CDR1 WSHSY, CDR2 SAAADI. CDR3 sequence reads: CASRGLAGTDTQYF. The CDR3 bases are TGCGCCAGCCGGGGGCTAGCGGGGACAGATACGCAGTATTTT.

The V call is TRBV6-2 or TRBV6-3, the J call TRBJ2-3; perhaps TRBD1 as D (5 bases). This CDR3 is built from 12 residues. V was trimmed by 2 bases and J by 8 bases, leaving 8 bases between them. Germline-derived CDR1 and CDR2 are MNHEY and SVGEGT. CDR3 sequence reads: CASSYPQGTQYF. CDR3 nucleotides: TGTGCCAGCAGTTACCCGCAGGGTACGCAGTATTTT.

This chain links TRBV19 with TRBJ2-7, with TRBD2 matching over 11 bases. The CDR3 totals 16 residues. Germline values: CDR1 LNHDA, CDR2 SQIVND (reference sequence). V lost 5 bases and J lost 5; bases outside the gene matches: 11. CDR3 nucleotide sequence: TGTGCCAGTAGTGGCCTTAGCGGGAGGGCCGGGAACGAGCAGTACTTC. Residues: CASSGLSGRAGNEQYF.

The chain combines TRBV6-5 with TRBJ2-6, with 8 bases lining up with TRBD1. The trim removed 1 base at V and 3 bases at J, leaving 2 bases unmatched. CDR1 and CDR2 from the germline V gene are MNHEY and SVGAGI. CDR3 length equals 16 residues. This CDR3 is CASSYWTGRGANVLTF. CDR3 DNA: TGTGCCAGCAGTTACTGGACAGGGCGTGGGGCCAACGTCCTGACTTTC.

This clone was seen more than once but under ten times. The gene calls are TRBV19 and TRBJ2-7; no firm D call. The germline V gene encodes CDR1 LNHDA and CDR2 SQIVND (reference sequence). V was clipped by 5 bases and J by 0 bases, with 14 bases between them. The CDR3 covers 15 residues. CDR3 bases: TGTGCCAGTAGTCATTCGGGTGGCGCCTCCTACGAGCAGTACTTC. Translation gives CASSHSGGASYEQYF. Variable domain in full (rest from reference TRBV19 and TRBJ2-7): DGGITQSPKYLFRKEGQNVTLSCEQNLNHDAMYWYRQDPGQGLRLIYYSQIVNDFQKGDIAEGYSVSREKKESFPLTVTSAQKNPTAFYLCASSHSGGASYEQYFGPGTRLTVT.

The V gene is TRBV28, the J gene TRBJ2-7; tentatively, D is TRBD1 (6 bases). This CDR3 is 14 amino acids long. V was cut by 3 bases and J by 3 bases, with 12 bases left in between. Germline lookup yields CDR1 MDHEN and CDR2 SYDVKM. The DNA for the CDR3 is TGTGCCAGCAGTTTCTACAGGGTGGGCTACGAGCAGTACTTC. Encoded protein: CASSFYRVGYEQYF.

V gene TRBV11-1 combines with J gene TRBJ2-4, with D perhaps matching TRBD2 (5 bases). This CDR3 is built from 15 residues. The V end was cut by 3 bases, the J end by 8 bases, with 17 bases between. Germline loops: CDR1 SGHAT, CDR2 FQDESV (reference sequence). CDR3 region: CASSLRYLASDIQYF. The CDR3 DNA reads as TGTGCCAGCAGCTTGCGGTATCTAGCCTCCGACATTCAGTACTTC.

The V and J genes are TRBV6-5 and TRBJ2-7, with 9 bases that match TRBD1. Germline CDR1 is MNHEY and CDR2 is SVGAGI. The J segment lost 3 bases and the V segment lost 7 bases, leaving 10 bases of the junction unmatched. CDR3 size: 15 residues. The CDR3: CASTIPGQGRYEQYF. As DNA, the CDR3 is TGTGCCAGCACGATTCCGGGACAGGGACGCTACGAGCAGTACTTC.

This clone was counted once. The chain combines TRBV6-5 with TRBJ2-5, with a weak D call TRBD2 (7 bases). The CDR3 is 13 residues long. Germline loops: CDR1 MNHEY, CDR2 SVGAGI. V dropped 6 bases and J dropped 4 bases, with 12 bases sitting between them. This CDR3 is CASRRGAGETQYF. DNA for the CDR3: TGTGCCAGCAGACGGGGGGCCGGAGAGACCCAGTACTTC.

This chain links TRBV11-3 with TRBJ2-3; D might be TRBD2 (5 bases). The CDR3 loop spans 13 amino acids. Germline values: CDR1 SGHNT, CDR2 YENEEA. V was trimmed by 2 bases and J by 7 bases, leaving 10 bases between them. CDR3 protein: CASSLNIANTQYF. For the CDR3, the DNA is TGTGCCAGCAGCTTAAATATAGCGAATACGCAGTATTTT.

The chain employs TRBV6-2 or TRBV6-3 and TRBJ2-7; D remains ambiguous. CDR1 and CDR2 (germline): MNHEY, SVGEGT. This CDR3 has 16 residues. The germline V and J ends were trimmed by 2 bases and 0 bases, with 14 bases remaining between them. The CDR3 DNA reads TGTGCCAGCAGTTACGTGGTCGGTCCGATCTCCTACGAGCAGTACTTC. Residues: CASSYVVGPISYEQYF.

This clone was picked up a small number of times. V usage is TRBV7-2 and J usage is TRBJ1-1; D gene unclear. Trimming removed 0 bases at V and 0 bases at J, with 5 bases between. The CDR3 has 14 residues. Germline CDR1 reads SGHTA; CDR2 reads FQGNSA. The CDR3 nucleotides are TGTGCCAGCAGCTTAGCGGCAGTGAACACTGAAGCTTTCTTT. Encoded protein: CASSLAAVNTEAFF.

The V call is TRBV3-1 (or the pseudogene TRBV3-2), the J call TRBJ1-2; TRBD1 matches 7 bases. CDR1 is LGHDT, CDR2 YNNKEL, per germline (reference sequence). Losses at the gene ends were 4 bases for V and 6 bases for J; bases not matched to a gene: 5. CDR3 size: 13 residues. CDR3 DNA: TGTGCCAGCAGCCCCCGACAGGGCCATGGCTACACCTTC. Its protein is CASSPRQGHGYTF.

CDR3 DNA: TGTGCCAGCAGTTACTCTGGGGCGGCTGGAAACACCATATATTTT. Amino acids: CASSYSGAAGNTIYF. The chain carries TRBV6-5 and TRBJ1-3, with D perhaps TRBD1 (5 bases). Germline assignment: CDR1 MNHEY and CDR2 SVGAGI. V lost 0 bases and J 2 bases, leaving 8 bases between the germline ends. The CDR3 totals 15 residues.